This T cell receptor beta chain was profiled in a study of control samples from healthy donors and cancer patients. TCRdb's copy holds only in-frame clones and misses some; the assay was immunoSEQ multiplex PCR. The sample comprises 130,000 to 150,000 clones, about nine tenths of which are singletons, and over 4% rests with the top ten. The CDR3 has 14 amino acids. V was shortened by 4 bases and J by 10 bases, with 20 bases between the two germline ends. Looked up from germline, CDR1 is SGDLS and CDR2 is YYNGEE. The sample was blood. This sequence was found in a young man in good health. V usage is TRBV9 and J usage is TRBJ1-1; D may be TRBD1 (5 bases). CDR3 sequence reads: CASSSTYDNQGAFF. The CDR3 bases are TGTGCCAGCAGCTCAACATATGACAATCAGGGAGCTTTCTTT.